This T cell receptor (beta chain) was sequenced in a study of beta chain features in type 1 diabetes. Looking at the study overall: The patients were much like the healthy donors in age, gender and cell yields. Analysis included 100 million to 140 million sorted cells drawn from all samples. Whole-study findings and limits: TCRB CDR3 length was moderately but significantly reduced in all four CD4+ subsets of Type 1 diabetes patients. Cells carrying high TCR expression could end up over-represented when cDNA is sequenced.

This clone was seen more than once but under ten times. Its antigen is not known. The germline V gene encodes CDR1 LNHDA and CDR2 SQIVND (reference sequence). CDR3 length: 16 amino acids. Germline trimming cut 3 bases from V and 3 bases from J; bases unmatched to any gene: 8. Every isolated RNA sample was fully reverse transcribed, so sequencing captured expressed TCRB transcripts. The assay was immunoSEQ multiplex PCR, and TCRdb's table has in-frame clones only and misses some. The table records 300,000 or so clones, about a tenth of them present only once. CD45RO/CCR7/CD25/CD127/CD95/CD27 separated CD4+ naive, central memory, regulatory and stem cell-like memory cells by sorting.

The receptor was derived from a man aged 25 to 40 with type 1 diabetes. The chain links TRBV19 to TRBJ1-3; 7 nucleotides line up with TRBD1. The source material was central memory CD4+ T cells from blood. In nucleotides, the CDR3 is TGTGCCAGTAGTATGAGGAACAGGGGCAGTGGAAACACCATATATTTT. Its protein is CASSMRNRGSGNTIYF.